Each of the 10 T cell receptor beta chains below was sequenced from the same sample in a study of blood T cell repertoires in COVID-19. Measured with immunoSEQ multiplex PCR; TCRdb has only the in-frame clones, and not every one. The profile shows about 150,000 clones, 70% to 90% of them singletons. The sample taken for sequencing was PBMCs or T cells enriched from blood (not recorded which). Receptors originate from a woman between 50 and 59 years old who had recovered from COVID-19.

CDR3 DNA: TGTGCCAGCAGCCGAGGACAGGGAAGGGATGAGCAGTTCTTC. Residues: CASSRGQGRDEQFF. The chain is built from TRBV7-8 and TRBJ2-1, with 8 bases lining up with TRBD1. CDR1 is SGHVS, CDR2 FQNEAQ, per germline. The CDR3 is 14 amino acids. V was clipped by 5 bases and J by 8 bases; unmatched bases: 8.

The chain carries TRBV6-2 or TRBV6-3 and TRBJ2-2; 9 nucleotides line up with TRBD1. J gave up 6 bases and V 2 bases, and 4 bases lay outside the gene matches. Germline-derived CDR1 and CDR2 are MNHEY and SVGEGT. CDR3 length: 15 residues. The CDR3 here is CASSYQDRGSGELFF. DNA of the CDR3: TGTGCCAGCAGTTACCAGGACAGGGGCTCCGGGGAGCTGTTTTTT.

In DNA, the CDR3 is TGCAGCGTTGAGCGGGGCAGCTCCTACGAGCAGTACTTC. It is translated as CSVERGSSYEQYF. The chain uses TRBV29-1 and TRBJ2-7; tentatively, D is TRBD2 (6 bases). The CDR3 covers 13 residues. CDR1 and CDR2 from the germline V gene are SQVTM and ANQGSEA. V was shortened by 3 bases and J by 0 bases, with 9 bases between the two germline ends.

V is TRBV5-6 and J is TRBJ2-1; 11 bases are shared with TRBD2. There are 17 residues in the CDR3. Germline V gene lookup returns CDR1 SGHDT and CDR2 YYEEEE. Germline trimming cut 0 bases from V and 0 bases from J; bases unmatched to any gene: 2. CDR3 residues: CASSLGLAGHSYNEQFF. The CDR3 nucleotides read TGTGCCAGCAGCTTGGGACTAGCGGGACACTCCTACAATGAGCAGTTCTTC.

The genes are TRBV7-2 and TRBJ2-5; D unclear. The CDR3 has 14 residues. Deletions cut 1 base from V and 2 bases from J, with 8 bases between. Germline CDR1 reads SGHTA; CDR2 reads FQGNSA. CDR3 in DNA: TGTGCCAGCAGCTTAGGCAGTACACAAGAGACCCAGTACTTC. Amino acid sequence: CASSLGSTQETQYF.

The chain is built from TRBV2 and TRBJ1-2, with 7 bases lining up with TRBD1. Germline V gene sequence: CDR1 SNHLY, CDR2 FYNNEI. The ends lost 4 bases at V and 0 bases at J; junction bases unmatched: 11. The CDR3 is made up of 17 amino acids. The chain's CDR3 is CASSAPPGQRANYGYTF. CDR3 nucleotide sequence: TGTGCCAGCAGTGCCCCCCCGGGACAGCGTGCTAACTATGGCTACACCTTC.

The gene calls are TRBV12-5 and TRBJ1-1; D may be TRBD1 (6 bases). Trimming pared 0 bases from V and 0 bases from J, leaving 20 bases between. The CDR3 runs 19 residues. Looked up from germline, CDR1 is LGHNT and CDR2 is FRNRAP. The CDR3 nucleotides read TGTGCTAGTGGTTTGGTAAGCAAGGACAGACAGAGCATGAACACTGAAGCTTTCTTT. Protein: CASGLVSKDRQSMNTEAFF.

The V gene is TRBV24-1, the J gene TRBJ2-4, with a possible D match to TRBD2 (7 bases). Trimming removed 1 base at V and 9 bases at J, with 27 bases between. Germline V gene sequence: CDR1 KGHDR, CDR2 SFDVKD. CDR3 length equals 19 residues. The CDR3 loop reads CATSDFNRGARLDHSIQYF. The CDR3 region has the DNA TGTGCCACCAGTGATTTTAATCGGGGGGCGCGTCTCGATCACAGCATTCAGTACTTC.

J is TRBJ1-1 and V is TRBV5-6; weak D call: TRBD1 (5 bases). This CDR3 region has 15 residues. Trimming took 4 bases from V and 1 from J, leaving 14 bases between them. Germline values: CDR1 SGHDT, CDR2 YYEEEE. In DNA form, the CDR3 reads TGTGCCAGCAGCCCCCAGGGCCAGACGAACACTGAAGCTTTCTTT. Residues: CASSPQGQTNTEAFF.

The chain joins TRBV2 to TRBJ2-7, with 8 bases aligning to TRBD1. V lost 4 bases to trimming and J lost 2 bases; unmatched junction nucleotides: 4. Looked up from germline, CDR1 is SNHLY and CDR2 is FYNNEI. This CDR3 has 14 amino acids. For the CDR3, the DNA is TGTGCCAGCAGTGCCTACAGGGGGGCCTACGAGCAGTACTTC. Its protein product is CASSAYRGAYEQYF.